Following are 28 T cell receptor beta chains from one sample sequenced in a study of blood T cell repertoires in COVID-19. The assay was immunoSEQ multiplex PCR, and TCRdb's table has in-frame clones only and misses some. The data show fewer than 250,000 clones, with roughly four fifths seen just once and about an eighth held by the top ten. Sequencing was done on a sample of peripheral blood. The receptors shown here come from a woman aged 50 to 60 with acute or convalescent COVID-19.

V and J are TRBV24-1 and TRBJ1-2; 9 bases match TRBD1. Germline assignment: CDR1 KGHDR and CDR2 SFDVKD. Trimming cost V 4 bases and J 6 bases; bases outside gene matches: 5. CDR3 length: 14 residues. Here the CDR3 reads CATSDLGQGHGYTF. The DNA for the CDR3 is TGTGCCACCAGTGACCTCGGACAGGGGCATGGCTACACCTTC.

This clone was recorded once. The chain has TRBV28 and TRBJ2-7, with TRBD2 as a possible D gene (5 bases). There are 13 residues in the CDR3. V shed 5 bases and J shed 2 bases, with 10 bases lying between them. Germline-derived CDR1 and CDR2 are MDHEN and SYDVKM. CDR3 region: CASSPLAPYEQYF. The CDR3 nucleotides are TGTGCCAGCAGTCCCCTAGCACCCTACGAGCAGTACTTC.

V usage is TRBV27 and J usage is TRBJ2-6, with D uncertain. The CDR3 is 16 amino acids. V lost 2 bases and J 1 base, leaving 9 bases between the germline ends. The germline V gene encodes CDR1 MNHEY and CDR2 SMNVEV (reference sequence). CDR3: CASSLRRSSGANVLTF. For the CDR3, the DNA is TGTGCCAGCAGTTTACGTCGGTCATCTGGGGCCAACGTCCTGACTTTC.

CDR3 sequence (DNA): TGTGCCAGCAGCTTAGTACTCTATGGCTACACCTTC. It encodes CASSLVLYGYTF. The gene calls are TRBV11-2 and TRBJ1-2, with D uncertain. V lost 1 base and J 4 bases, leaving 4 bases between the germline ends. CDR1 and CDR2 from the germline V gene are SGHAT and FQNNGV. The CDR3 contains 12 residues.

The chain uses TRBV9 and TRBJ1-4; 7 positions match TRBD1. Germline V gene sequence: CDR1 SGDLS, CDR2 YYNGEE. This CDR3 contains 16 residues. Unmatched junction bases numbered 9, after V lost 3 bases and J lost 4 bases. The chain's CDR3 is CASSATTGANNEKLFF. CDR3 nucleotide sequence: TGTGCCAGCAGCGCAACTACAGGGGCCAATAATGAAAAACTGTTTTTT.

The J gene is TRBJ2-7, the V gene TRBV5-1, with D possibly being TRBD2 (7 bases). Trimming removed 8 bases at V and 4 bases at J, with 16 bases between. Germline-derived CDR1 and CDR2 are SGHRS and YFSETQ. The CDR3 is 13 residues long. The CDR3 protein is CASRSGGGYEQYF. In DNA form, the CDR3 reads TGCGCCAGTAGATCGGGGGGCGGATACGAGCAGTACTTC.

The V gene is TRBV7-6, the J gene TRBJ1-4; possible D gene TRBD1, 5 bases. Between the trimmed V and J ends, which lost 1 base and 8 bases, there was a span of 14 bases. CDR1 is SGHVS, CDR2 FNYEAQ, per germline. The CDR3 contains 15 residues. The CDR3 bases are TGTGCCAGCAGCTTAGGGTGGCAGGGTGGAGAAAAACTGTTTTTT. Protein: CASSLGWQGGEKLFF.

V is TRBV7-6 and J is TRBJ2-2; D is unclear. V was shortened by 4 bases and J by 5 bases, with 2 bases between the two germline ends. The CDR3 has 11 residues. In germline, CDR1 is SGHVS, CDR2 FNYEAQ. CDR3 in DNA: TGTGCCAGCAGCTCTACCGGGGAGCTGTTTTTT. Protein: CASSSTGELFF.

This clone was observed a few times. V gene TRBV6-6 combines with J gene TRBJ2-3; TRBD2 might be the D (5 bases). This CDR3 spans 18 amino acids. With 5 bases removed from V and 0 bases from J, the gap between germline ends came to 21 bases. From germline, CDR1 is MNHNY and CDR2 SVGAGI (reference sequence). Written as DNA, the CDR3 is TGTGCCAGCAGTCGTGGCAGGAGGAACCCCACTAGCACAGATACGCAGTATTTT. Translating it yields CASSRGRRNPTSTDTQYF.

The V call is TRBV3-1 (or the pseudogene TRBV3-2), the J call TRBJ1-5; weak D call: TRBD1 (5 bases). Germline lookup yields CDR1 LGHDT and CDR2 YNNKEL (reference sequence). V lost 1 base to trimming and J lost 5 bases, with 18 bases between them. The CDR3 totals 17 residues. CDR3 nucleotides: TGTGCCAGCAGCCAAGGGGTTTTCTGGCAGGGCGATCAGCCCCAGCATTTT. This gives the protein CASSQGVFWQGDQPQHF.

This clone was observed a few times. The chain carries TRBV6-5 and TRBJ1-4; 7 bases are a match to TRBD1. CDR1 and CDR2 from the germline V gene are MNHEY and SVGAGI. The V and J ends lost 5 bases and 4 bases, in that order; junction bases with no gene match: 7. This CDR3 contains 15 residues. The DNA for the CDR3 is TGTGCCAGCAGTCGACAGGGACTGCTTAATGAAAAACTGTTTTTT. Protein: CASSRQGLLNEKLFF.

Turning to this clone: A junction end diverges from the germline sequence, so it may reflect a read error. In the same sample, other DNA sequences code for this CDR3. This rearrangement joins TRBV20-1 to TRBJ2-7; unclear D gene. This CDR3 contains 11 residues. Per germline, CDR1 DFQATT and CDR2 SNEGSKA (reference sequence). The CDR3 DNA sequence: TGCAGTGCTCTTGACTCCTATGAGCAGTACTTC. This codes for CSALDSYEQYF.

A few counts support this clone. The gene calls are TRBV6-5 and TRBJ2-7, with D unclear. CDR1 and CDR2 from the germline V gene are MNHEY and SVGAGI. The V end lost 2 bases, the J end lost 6 bases, and 11 bases lay between the germline ends. The CDR3 has 13 residues. CDR3 region: CASSYRGGSEQYF. The CDR3, as DNA: TGTGCCAGCAGTTACCGAGGTGGATCCGAGCAGTACTTC.

This clone came up once. The junction departs from germline at one end; a sequencing error may be responsible. The V call is TRBV27, the J call TRBJ2-7; 10 nucleotides align to TRBD1. The CDR3 loop spans 14 amino acids. Germline V CDR1 and CDR2: MNHEY, SMNVEV (reference sequence). This CDR3 reads CASNLRDRGPRSSF. The CDR3 coding sequence is TGTGCCAGCAACCTCCGGGACAGGGGACCTCGGAGTTCCTTC.

This clone was seen a few times. The rearrangement joins TRBV6-6 to TRBJ1-2, with a tentative D call TRBD1 (5 bases). The germline V gene encodes CDR1 MNHNY and CDR2 SVGAGI (reference sequence). V was trimmed by 5 bases and J by 5 bases, leaving 15 bases between them. The CDR3 length is 14 residues. In nucleotides, the CDR3 is TGTGCCAGCAGTGCCTGGGGGGATTGGTATGGCTACACCTTC. Its translation: CASSAWGDWYGYTF.

The chain employs TRBV19 and TRBJ1-2; 8 nucleotides agree with TRBD1. The CDR3 consists of 14 residues. The junction had 8 bases not matched to a gene; V was cut back by 6 bases and J by 5 bases. Germline V lookup: CDR1 LNHDA, CDR2 SQIVND (reference sequence). The CDR3 loop reads CASRYGTGLYGYTF. CDR3 sequence (DNA): TGTGCCAGTAGATACGGGACAGGATTGTATGGCTACACCTTC.

The J gene is TRBJ2-1, the V gene TRBV19; D is possibly TRBD1 (6 bases). The V gene lost 1 base and the J gene lost 5 bases, with 6 bases spanning the gap. This CDR3 region has 13 residues. CDR1 and CDR2 from the germline V gene are LNHDA and SQIVND (reference sequence). The CDR3 region is CASSIGQDNEQFF. The CDR3 bases are TGTGCCAGTAGTATAGGACAGGACAATGAGCAGTTCTTC.

The chain employs TRBV6-1 and TRBJ1-2; 11 nucleotides align to TRBD1. The CDR3 sequence is 16 residues long. Germline trimming cut 4 bases from V and 4 bases from J; bases unmatched to any gene: 8. Germline V gives CDR1 MNHNS, CDR2 SASEGT. CDR3: CASSAKGQGGTYGYTF. CDR3 nucleotides: TGTGCCAGCAGTGCGAAGGGACAGGGGGGGACCTATGGCTACACCTTC.

This chain joins TRBV6-5 and TRBJ1-3, with 9 bases that match TRBD1. V dropped 3 bases and J dropped 2; count of bases not matched to a gene: 5. This CDR3 contains 16 residues. Germline V CDR1 and CDR2: MNHEY, SVGAGI. CDR3 sequence: CASSYSGQGTGNTIYF. As DNA, the CDR3 is TGTGCCAGCAGTTATTCAGGACAGGGGACTGGAAACACCATATATTTT.

The rearrangement links TRBV14 to TRBJ2-3, with D possibly being TRBD2 (7 bases). Germline loops: CDR1 SGHDN, CDR2 FVKESK. CDR3 length: 16 amino acids. V shed 3 bases and J shed 4 bases, with 17 bases lying between them. CDR3 coding DNA: TGTGCCAGCAGCCACGCTCGGGGGGCGATATCAGATACGCAGTATTTT. It translates to CASSHARGAISDTQYF.

The J gene is TRBJ1-2, the V gene TRBV18; D might be TRBD1 (5 bases). The germline V gene has CDR1 KGHSH and CDR2 LQKENI. Trimming pared 1 base from V and 7 bases from J, leaving 22 bases between. This CDR3 has 17 amino acids. DNA of the CDR3: TGTGCCAGCTCACCACAGGGGCACGGAGACTTTCCCGGTGGCTACACCTTC. It codes for CASSPQGHGDFPGGYTF.

This chain uses TRBV6-2 or TRBV6-3 with TRBJ1-2; no reliable D call. The ends were cut back, 2 bases at V and 5 bases at J, with 6 bases in the middle. Germline V CDR1 and CDR2: MNHEY, SVGEGT. This CDR3 is 12 amino acids long. The CDR3 reads CASSYAVYGYTF. In nucleotides, the CDR3 is TGTGCCAGCAGTTACGCGGTTTATGGCTACACCTTC.

The chain is built from TRBV14 and TRBJ1-2; no reliable D call. Germline V gene data show CDR1 as SGHDN and CDR2 as FVKESK. The V end was cut by 3 bases, the J end by 1 base, with 6 bases between. This CDR3 region has 13 residues. CDR3 region: CASSQGNNYGYTF. The CDR3 nucleotides are TGTGCCAGCAGCCAGGGCAATAACTATGGCTACACCTTC.

The J gene is TRBJ1-1, the V gene TRBV10-2; D is unclear. Germline V gene lookup returns CDR1 WSHSY and CDR2 SAAADI. This CDR3 has 11 residues. The V end was cut by 5 bases, the J end by 8 bases, with 9 bases between. CDR3 amino acids: CASSPTREAFF. DNA for the CDR3: TGCGCCAGCAGTCCGACTCGAGAAGCTTTCTTT.

This sequence joins TRBV28 and TRBJ2-7; TRBD1 might be the D (5 bases). The V end lost 5 bases, the J end lost 3 bases, and 8 bases lay between the germline ends. Germline V lookup: CDR1 MDHEN, CDR2 SYDVKM. The CDR3 has 12 amino acids. The CDR3 here is CASSRDSYEQYF. The CDR3 nucleotides are TGTGCCAGCAGTCGTGACAGCTACGAGCAGTACTTC.

This sequence joins TRBV28 and TRBJ1-6; D unclear. Germline V lookup: CDR1 MDHEN, CDR2 SYDVKM. V gave up 6 bases and J gave up 3 bases, with 9 bases separating them. The CDR3 contains 14 residues. CDR3 region: CASSRGDYNSPLHF. The CDR3 coding sequence is TGTGCCAGCAGCCGCGGGGACTATAATTCACCCCTCCACTTT.

This chain connects TRBV5-4 to TRBJ1-6; tentatively, D is TRBD1 (5 bases). This CDR3 has 19 residues. The germline gives CDR1 SGHNT, CDR2 YYREEE (reference sequence). Trimming took off 4 bases at V and 3 bases at J, with 23 bases between the two ends. The DNA of the CDR3 is TGTGCCAGCAGCACAACCTGGGGCCTACAGGCCCTCTATAATTCACCCCTCCACTTT. It encodes CASSTTWGLQALYNSPLHF.

The rearrangement joins TRBV27 to TRBJ2-3; tentatively, D is TRBD1 (6 bases). The V gene's germline CDR1 is MNHEY and CDR2 SMNVEV (reference sequence). The CDR3 is 15 amino acids. V lost 2 bases to trimming and J lost 4 bases, with 13 bases between them. The CDR3: CASSLEPGAADTQYF. DNA of the CDR3: TGTGCCAGCAGTTTAGAGCCAGGGGCGGCAGATACGCAGTATTTT.